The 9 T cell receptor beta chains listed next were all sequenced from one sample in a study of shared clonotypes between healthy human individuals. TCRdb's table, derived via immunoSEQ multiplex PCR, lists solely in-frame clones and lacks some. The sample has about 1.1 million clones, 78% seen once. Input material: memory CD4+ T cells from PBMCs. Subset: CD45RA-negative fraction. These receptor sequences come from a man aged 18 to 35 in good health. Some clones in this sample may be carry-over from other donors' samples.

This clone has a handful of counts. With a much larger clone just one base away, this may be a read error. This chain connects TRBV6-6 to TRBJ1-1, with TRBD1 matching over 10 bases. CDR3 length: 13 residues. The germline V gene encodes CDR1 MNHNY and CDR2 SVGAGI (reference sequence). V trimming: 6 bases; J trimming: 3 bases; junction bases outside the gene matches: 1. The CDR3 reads CASRDRGDTEAFF. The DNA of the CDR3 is TGTGCCAGCAGGGACAGGGGGGACACTGAAGCTTTCTTT.

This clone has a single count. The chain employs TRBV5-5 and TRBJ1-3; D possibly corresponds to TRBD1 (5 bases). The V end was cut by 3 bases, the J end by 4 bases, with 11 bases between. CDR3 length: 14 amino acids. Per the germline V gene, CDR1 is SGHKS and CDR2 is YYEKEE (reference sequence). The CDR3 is CASSSGTVGNTIYF. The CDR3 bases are TGTGCCAGCAGCTCCGGGACGGTCGGAAACACCATATATTTT.

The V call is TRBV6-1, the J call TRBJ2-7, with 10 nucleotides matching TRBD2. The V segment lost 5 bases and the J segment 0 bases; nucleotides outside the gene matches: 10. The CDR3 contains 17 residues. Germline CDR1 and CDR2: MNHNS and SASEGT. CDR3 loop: CASSQGPGLASSYEQYF. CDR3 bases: TGTGCCAGCAGTCAAGGCCCGGGACTAGCGAGCTCCTACGAGCAGTACTTC.

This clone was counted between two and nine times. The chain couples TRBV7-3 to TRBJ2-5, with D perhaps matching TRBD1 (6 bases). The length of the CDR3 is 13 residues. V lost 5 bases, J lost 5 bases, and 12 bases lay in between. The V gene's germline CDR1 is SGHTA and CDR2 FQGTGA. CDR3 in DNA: TGTGCCAGCAGCCCAGGGGCGCGCGAGACCCAGTACTTC. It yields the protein CASSPGARETQYF.

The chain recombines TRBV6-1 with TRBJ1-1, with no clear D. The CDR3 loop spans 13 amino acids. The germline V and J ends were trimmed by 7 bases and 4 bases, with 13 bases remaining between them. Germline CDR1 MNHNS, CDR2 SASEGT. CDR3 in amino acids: CASTVSKGTEAFF. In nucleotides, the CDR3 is TGTGCCAGCACCGTCTCAAAGGGCACTGAAGCTTTCTTT.

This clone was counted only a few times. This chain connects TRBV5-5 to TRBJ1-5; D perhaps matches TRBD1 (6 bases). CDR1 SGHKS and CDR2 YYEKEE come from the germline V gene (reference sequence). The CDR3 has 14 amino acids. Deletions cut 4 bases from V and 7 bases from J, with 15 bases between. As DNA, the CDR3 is TGTGCCAGCAGCCCAACAGGGTCCATCCAGCCCCAGCATTTT. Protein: CASSPTGSIQPQHF.

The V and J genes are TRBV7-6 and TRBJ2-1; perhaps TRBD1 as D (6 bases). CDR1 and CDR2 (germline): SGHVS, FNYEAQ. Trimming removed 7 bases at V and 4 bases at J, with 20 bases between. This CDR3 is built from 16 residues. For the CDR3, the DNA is TGTGCCAGCACCCCGCCGACGGACAGCCTGTACAATGAGCAGTTCTTC. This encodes CASTPPTDSLYNEQFF.

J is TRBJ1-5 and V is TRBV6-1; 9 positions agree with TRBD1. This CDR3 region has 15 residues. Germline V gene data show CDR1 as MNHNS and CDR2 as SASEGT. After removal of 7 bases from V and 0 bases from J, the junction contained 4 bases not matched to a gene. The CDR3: CASTGQGNSNQPQHF. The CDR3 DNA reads TGTGCCAGCACCGGACAGGGGAATAGCAATCAGCCCCAGCATTTT.

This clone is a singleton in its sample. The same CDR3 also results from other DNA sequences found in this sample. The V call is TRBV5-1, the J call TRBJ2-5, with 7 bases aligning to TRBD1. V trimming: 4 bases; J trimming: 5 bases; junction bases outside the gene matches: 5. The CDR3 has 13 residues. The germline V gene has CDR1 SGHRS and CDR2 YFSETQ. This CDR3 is CASSVGQWETQYF. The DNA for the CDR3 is TGCGCCAGCAGCGTGGGACAGTGGGAGACCCAGTACTTC.